Below, 20 T cell receptor beta chains from the same sample are listed, as sequenced in a study of cytomegalovirus exposure and HLA in healthy donors. Produced via immunoSEQ multiplex PCR; TCRdb's table is partial and in-frame only. The data contain 150,000 or so clones, 70% to 90% of them singletons. The sequencing input was PBMCs. These receptors were obtained from a human donor in good health.

This rearrangement joins TRBV10-3 to TRBJ2-7, with 7 bases aligning to TRBD1. CDR3 length: 14 amino acids. Germline V gene lookup returns CDR1 ENHRY and CDR2 SYGVKD. The ends lost 2 bases at V and 7 bases at J; junction bases unmatched: 8. The CDR3 reads CAISEQATGQEQYF. CDR3 in DNA: TGTGCCATCAGTGAGCAAGCGACAGGGCAAGAGCAGTACTTC.

This sequence joins TRBV18 and TRBJ2-3; 7 nucleotides line up with TRBD1. V lost 0 bases, J lost 7 bases, and 1 base stayed unmatched. Germline CDR1 KGHSH, CDR2 LQKENI. This CDR3 is 13 amino acids long. This CDR3 is CASSPPGQYTQYF. DNA of the CDR3: TGTGCCAGCTCACCACCGGGACAGTATACGCAGTATTTT.

The V and J genes are TRBV5-6 and TRBJ2-2; D uncertain. The V gene lost 0 bases and the J gene lost 6 bases, with 6 bases spanning the gap. Per germline, CDR1 SGHDT and CDR2 YYEEEE. The CDR3 consists of 13 residues. CDR3 nucleotides: TGTGCCAGCAGCTTGGGTCGAGCCGGGGAGCTGTTTTTT. Translated, it gives CASSLGRAGELFF.

The CDR3 coding sequence is TGTGCCAGCAGCTTAAAATTCGCGGGATCACCCCTCCACTTT. This translates into CASSLKFAGSPLHF. V is TRBV7-3 and J is TRBJ1-6; D call uncertain. V gave up 1 base and J gave up 10 bases, with 11 bases separating them. The CDR3 extends over 14 amino acids. Looked up from germline, CDR1 is SGHTA and CDR2 is FQGTGA.

This clone was recorded only once. The chain uses TRBV2 and TRBJ2-3; D might be TRBD2 (5 bases). The V and J ends lost 9 bases and 0 bases respectively, with 10 bases between them. CDR3 length: 13 residues. The germline CDR1 and CDR2 sequences are SNHLY and FYNNEI. The CDR3 sequence: CASESGSTDTQYF. For the CDR3, the DNA is TGTGCCAGTGAATCGGGGAGCACAGATACGCAGTATTTT.

V gene TRBV27 combines with J gene TRBJ2-7; a possible D gene is TRBD1 (5 bases). Deletions cut 4 bases from V and 1 base from J, with 8 bases between. Per the germline V gene, CDR1 is MNHEY and CDR2 is SMNVEV (reference sequence). The CDR3 runs 13 residues. The CDR3 DNA reads as TGTGCCAGCAGTTCGACAGTATCCTACGAGCAGTACTTC. As protein: CASSSTVSYEQYF.

DNA of the CDR3: TGTGCCTGGAGCAACCTCCGGGACAGATCCAATCAGCCCCAGCATTTT. Its translation is CAWSNLRDRSNQPQHF. This rearrangement joins TRBV30 to TRBJ1-5; 7 bases are a match to TRBD1. CDR1 and CDR2 (germline): GTSNPN, SVGIG (reference sequence). There are 16 residues in the CDR3. J gave up 3 bases and V 3 bases, and 11 bases lay outside the gene matches.

This chain connects TRBV7-8 to TRBJ1-5; no firm D call. The CDR3 consists of 14 residues. Germline assignment: CDR1 SGHVS and CDR2 FQNEAQ. V shed 5 bases and J shed 5 bases, with 13 bases lying between them. The CDR3 nucleotides read TGTGCCAGCAGCCCTAGTGGCAGATATCAGCCCCAGCATTTT. Its translation: CASSPSGRYQPQHF.

The chain joins TRBV7-2 to TRBJ2-7, with 8 bases matching TRBD1. Germline CDR1 SGHTA, CDR2 FQGNSA. The CDR3 is made up of 15 amino acids. Trimming removed 3 bases from V and 4 bases from J; junction bases left unmatched: 8. The DNA of the CDR3 is TGTGCCAGCAGCTTCCACGGACAGGGCCGGTACGAGCAGTACTTC. This codes for CASSFHGQGRYEQYF. Combining the CDR3 with reference TRBV7-2 and TRBJ2-7 gives the whole variable domain GAGVSQSPSNKVTEKGKDVELRCDPISGHTALYWYRQSLGQGLEFLIYFQGNSAPDKSGLPSDRFSAERTGGSVSTLTIQRTQQEDSAVYLCASSFHGQGRYEQYFGPGTRLTVT.

This rearrangement joins TRBV28 to TRBJ1-1, with 8 bases aligning to TRBD1. Germline V gives CDR1 MDHEN, CDR2 SYDVKM. The CDR3 covers 14 residues. The V segment lost 7 bases and the J segment 4 bases; nucleotides outside the gene matches: 8. CDR3: CASILTGAATEAFF. CDR3 DNA: TGTGCCAGCATCCTGACAGGGGCGGCCACTGAAGCTTTCTTT.

This chain connects TRBV4-1 to TRBJ1-3; D gene ambiguous. The CDR3 has 17 residues. V lost 0 bases, J lost 0 bases, and 12 bases lay in between. Germline V gene data show CDR1 as MGHRA and CDR2 as YSYEKL. The CDR3 is CASSQETRINSGNTIYF. CDR3 sequence (DNA): TGCGCCAGCAGCCAAGAAACTAGGATTAACTCTGGAAACACCATATATTTT.

This chain uses TRBV25-1 with TRBJ1-6; 7 nucleotides agree with TRBD1. Germline assignment: CDR1 MGHDK and CDR2 SYGVNS. This CDR3 spans 15 amino acids. J lost 4 bases, V lost 6 bases, and 6 bases had no gene match. The CDR3 is CASREDRLYNSPLHF. The CDR3 DNA follows: TGTGCCAGCAGAGAGGACAGGTTATATAATTCACCCCTCCACTTT.

The chain couples TRBV5-1 to TRBJ2-7; 7 positions match TRBD1. With V trimmed by 0 bases and J by 4 bases, 10 bases remained unmatched. The CDR3 length is 16 residues. Germline V lookup: CDR1 SGHRS, CDR2 YFSETQ. The CDR3 reads CASSLEWGQKDYEQYF. CDR3 nucleotides: TGCGCCAGCAGCTTGGAGTGGGGACAGAAGGATTACGAGCAGTACTTC.

The rearrangement links TRBV7-2 to TRBJ1-1, with D possibly being TRBD1 (6 bases). CDR1 is SGHTA and CDR2 is FQGNSA in the germline V gene. The CDR3 sequence is 16 residues long. The V and J ends lost 2 bases and 1 base respectively, with 14 bases between them. The CDR3 region has the DNA TGTGCCAGCAGCTTATCTTCAGGGGCACGGAACACTGAAGCTTTCTTT. As protein: CASSLSSGARNTEAFF. The entire variable domain, with the rest obtained from reference TRBV7-2 and TRBJ1-1, is as follows: GAGVSQSPSNKVTEKGKDVELRCDPISGHTALYWYRQSLGQGLEFLIYFQGNSAPDKSGLPSDRFSAERTGGSVSTLTIQRTQQEDSAVYLCASSLSSGARNTEAFFGQGTRLTVV.

The chain couples TRBV5-1 to TRBJ2-7, with TRBD1 matching 9 bases. This CDR3 has 13 residues. Germline assignment: CDR1 SGHRS and CDR2 YFSETQ. The ends lost 4 bases at V and 4 bases at J; junction bases unmatched: 3. This CDR3 is CASSDRGRYEQYF. The CDR3 region has the DNA TGCGCCAGCAGCGACAGGGGGAGGTACGAGCAGTACTTC.

The chain joins TRBV10-1 to TRBJ2-1; 11 positions match TRBD2. Per the germline V gene, CDR1 is WNHNN and CDR2 is SYGVQD (reference sequence). Trimming cost V 5 bases and J 2 bases; bases outside gene matches: 11. This CDR3 comprises 18 residues. The CDR3 loop is CASSNCTSGGWAYNEQFF. In DNA, the CDR3 is TGCGCCAGCAGTAATTGTACTAGCGGGGGTTGGGCCTACAATGAGCAGTTCTTC.

The chain combines TRBV4-1 with TRBJ1-5, with D unclear. Germline-derived CDR1 and CDR2 are MGHRA and YSYEKL. The CDR3 is 15 amino acids. V was shortened by 0 bases and J by 6 bases, with 12 bases between the two germline ends. This CDR3 is CASSQDRSVSQPQHF. As DNA, the CDR3 is TGCGCCAGCAGCCAAGATCGTTCCGTCAGTCAGCCCCAGCATTTT.

V usage is TRBV27 and J usage is TRBJ2-1; 8 bases are shared with TRBD1. Germline CDR1 reads MNHEY; CDR2 reads SMNVEV (reference sequence). CDR3 length equals 14 residues. J gave up 9 bases and V 6 bases, and 10 bases lay outside the gene matches. The CDR3 reads CASRTTGVGGEQFF. DNA for the CDR3: TGTGCCAGCAGAACGACAGGGGTCGGCGGTGAGCAGTTCTTC.

The V gene is TRBV28, the J gene TRBJ1-5, with TRBD1 matching 7 bases. Trimming removed 2 bases from V and 5 bases from J; junction bases left unmatched: 3. The CDR3 runs 14 residues. Germline V lookup: CDR1 MDHEN, CDR2 SYDVKM. The CDR3 region has the DNA TGTGCCAGCAGTTTAAGGCAGGGGGATCAGCCCCAGCATTTT. It encodes CASSLRQGDQPQHF.

The chain uses TRBV5-1 and TRBJ2-7; D is perhaps TRBD2 (5 bases). Germline lookup yields CDR1 SGHRS and CDR2 YFSETQ. Trimming shortened V by 4 bases and J by 0 bases, and 11 bases separated the two germline ends. The CDR3 runs to 14 residues. The CDR3 nucleotides read TGCGCCAGCAGCCTCGGACGGGGCTCCTACGAGCAGTACTTC. Residues: CASSLGRGSYEQYF.